This TCR beta chain was recorded in a study of fetal regulatory T cell absence and autoimmunity. CDR1 and CDR2 from the germline V gene are LNHNV and YYDKDF (reference sequence). V was shortened by 1 base and J by 0 bases, with 8 bases between the two germline ends. The CDR3 extends over 15 amino acids. Libraries were prepared by immunoSEQ multiplex PCR; TCRdb keeps only in-frame clonotypes and omits some of them. In the table there are approximately 94,000 clones, 60% to 80% of which are singletons. The sequencing input was pancreas tissue. The sequence was obtained from a male donor with IPEX syndrome. The chain employs TRBV15 and TRBJ2-3; D tentatively fits TRBD1 or TRBD2 (5 bases each). CDR3 sequence: CATSRARDSTDTQYF. CDR3 sequence (DNA): TGTGCCACCAGCAGAGCCCGGGACAGCACAGATACGCAGTATTTT.